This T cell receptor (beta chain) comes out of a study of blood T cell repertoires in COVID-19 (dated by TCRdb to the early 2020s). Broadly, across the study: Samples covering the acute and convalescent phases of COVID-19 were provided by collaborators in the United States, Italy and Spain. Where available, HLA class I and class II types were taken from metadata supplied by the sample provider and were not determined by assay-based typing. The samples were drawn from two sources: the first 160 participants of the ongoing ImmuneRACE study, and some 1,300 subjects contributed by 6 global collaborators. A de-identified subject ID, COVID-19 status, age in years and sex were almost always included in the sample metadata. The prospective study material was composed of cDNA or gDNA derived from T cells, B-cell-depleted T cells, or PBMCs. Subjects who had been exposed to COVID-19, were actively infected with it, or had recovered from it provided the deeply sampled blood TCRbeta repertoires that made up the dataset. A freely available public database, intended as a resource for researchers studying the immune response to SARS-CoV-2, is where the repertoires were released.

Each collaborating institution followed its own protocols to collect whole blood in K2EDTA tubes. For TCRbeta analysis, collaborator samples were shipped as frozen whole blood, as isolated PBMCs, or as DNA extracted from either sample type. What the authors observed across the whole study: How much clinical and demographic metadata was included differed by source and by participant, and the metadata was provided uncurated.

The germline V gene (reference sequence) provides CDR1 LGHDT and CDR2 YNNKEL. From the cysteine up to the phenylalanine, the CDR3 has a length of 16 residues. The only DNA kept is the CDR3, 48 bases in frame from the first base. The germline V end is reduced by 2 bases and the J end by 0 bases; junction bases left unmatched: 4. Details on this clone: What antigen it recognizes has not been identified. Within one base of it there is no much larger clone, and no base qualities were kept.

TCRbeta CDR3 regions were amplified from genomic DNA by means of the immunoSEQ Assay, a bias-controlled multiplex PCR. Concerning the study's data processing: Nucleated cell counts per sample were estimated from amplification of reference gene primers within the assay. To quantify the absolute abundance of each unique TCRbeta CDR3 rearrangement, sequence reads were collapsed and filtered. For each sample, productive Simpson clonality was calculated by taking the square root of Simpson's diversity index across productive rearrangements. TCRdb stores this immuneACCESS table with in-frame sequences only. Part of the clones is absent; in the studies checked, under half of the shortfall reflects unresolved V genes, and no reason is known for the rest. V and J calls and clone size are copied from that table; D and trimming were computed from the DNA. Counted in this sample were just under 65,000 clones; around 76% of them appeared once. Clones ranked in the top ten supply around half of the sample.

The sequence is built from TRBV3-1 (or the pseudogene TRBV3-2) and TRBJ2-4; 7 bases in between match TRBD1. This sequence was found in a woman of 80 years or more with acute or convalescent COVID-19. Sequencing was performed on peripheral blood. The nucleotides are TGTGCCAGCAGCCAACGACAGGGATTAGCCAAAAACATTCAGTACTTC. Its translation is CASSQRQGLAKNIQYF.